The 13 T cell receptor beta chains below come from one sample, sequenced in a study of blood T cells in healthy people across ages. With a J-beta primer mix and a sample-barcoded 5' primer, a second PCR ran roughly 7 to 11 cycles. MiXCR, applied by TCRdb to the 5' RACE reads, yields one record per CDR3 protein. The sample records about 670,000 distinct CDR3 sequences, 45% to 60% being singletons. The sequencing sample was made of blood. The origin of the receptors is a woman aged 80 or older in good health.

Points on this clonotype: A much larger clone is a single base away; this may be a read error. DNA for the CDR3: TGTGCCAGCAGTGAAAGGACAGGGGGCAATCGAGATGAAGAAAAACTGTTTTTT. It translates to CASSERTGGNRDEEKLFF. J is TRBJ1-4 and V is TRBV6-1; TRBD1 matches at 11 bases. With V trimmed by 2 bases and J by 8 bases, 13 bases remained unmatched. In germline, CDR1 is MNHNS, CDR2 SASEGT. The CDR3 loop spans 18 amino acids.

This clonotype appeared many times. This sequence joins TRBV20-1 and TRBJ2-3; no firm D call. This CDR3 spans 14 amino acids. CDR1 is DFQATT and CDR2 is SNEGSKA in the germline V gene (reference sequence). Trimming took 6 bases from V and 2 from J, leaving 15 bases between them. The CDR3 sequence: CSAPPRVATDTQYF. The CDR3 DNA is TGCAGTGCCCCTCCCCGAGTGGCCACAGATACGCAGTATTTT.

CDR3 in amino acids: CASSVGPAGDTQYF. As DNA, the CDR3 is TGTGCCAGCAGCGTAGGCCCGGCGGGGGATACGCAGTATTTT. V usage is TRBV9 and J usage is TRBJ2-3, with D possibly being TRBD2 (6 bases). V lost 0 bases to trimming and J lost 6 bases, with 11 bases between them. Germline assignment: CDR1 SGDLS and CDR2 YYNGEE. The length of the CDR3 is 14 residues.

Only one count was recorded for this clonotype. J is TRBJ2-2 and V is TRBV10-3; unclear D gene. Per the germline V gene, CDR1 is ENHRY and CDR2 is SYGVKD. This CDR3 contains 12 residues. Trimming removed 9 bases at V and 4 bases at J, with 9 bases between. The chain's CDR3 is CAILDATGELFF. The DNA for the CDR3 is TGTGCCATTCTGGACGCCACCGGGGAGCTGTTTTTT.

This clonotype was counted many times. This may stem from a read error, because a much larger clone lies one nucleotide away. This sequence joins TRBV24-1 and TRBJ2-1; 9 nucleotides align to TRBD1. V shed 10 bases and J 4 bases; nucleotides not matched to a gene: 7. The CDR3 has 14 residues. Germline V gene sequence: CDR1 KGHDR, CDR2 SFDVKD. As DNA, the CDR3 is TGTGCCACTCGTGAACAGGGGGCGTACAATGAGCAGTTCTTC. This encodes CATREQGAYNEQFF.

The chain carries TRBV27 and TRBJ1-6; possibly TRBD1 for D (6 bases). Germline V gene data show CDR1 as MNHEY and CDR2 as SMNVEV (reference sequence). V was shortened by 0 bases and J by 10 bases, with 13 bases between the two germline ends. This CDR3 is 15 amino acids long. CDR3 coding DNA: TGTGCCAGCAGTTTATCCGGGGGGCGAAGATCACCCCTCCACTTT. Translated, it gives CASSLSGGRRSPLHF.

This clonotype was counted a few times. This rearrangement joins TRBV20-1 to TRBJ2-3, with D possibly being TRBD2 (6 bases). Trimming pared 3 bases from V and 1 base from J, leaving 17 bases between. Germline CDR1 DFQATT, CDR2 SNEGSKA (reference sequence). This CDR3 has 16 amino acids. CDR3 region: CSASSGRRGGTDTQYF. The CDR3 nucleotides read TGCAGTGCTAGTAGCGGTCGTAGGGGTGGCACAGATACGCAGTATTTT.

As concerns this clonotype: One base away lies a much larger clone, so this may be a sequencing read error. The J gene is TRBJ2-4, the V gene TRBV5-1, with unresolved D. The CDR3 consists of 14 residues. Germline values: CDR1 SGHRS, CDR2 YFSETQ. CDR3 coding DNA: TGCGCCAGCAGCTTGGGGGCCCCAAAAAACATTCCGTACTTC. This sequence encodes CASSLGAPKNIPYF.

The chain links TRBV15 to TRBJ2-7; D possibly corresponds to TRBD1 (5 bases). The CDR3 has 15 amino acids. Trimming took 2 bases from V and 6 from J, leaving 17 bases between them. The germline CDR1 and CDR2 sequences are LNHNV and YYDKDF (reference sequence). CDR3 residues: CATSRIPQGSAEQYF. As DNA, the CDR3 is TGTGCCACCAGCAGAATCCCCCAGGGAAGCGCCGAGCAGTACTTC. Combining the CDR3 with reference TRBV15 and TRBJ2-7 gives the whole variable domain DAMVIQNPRYQVTQFGKPVTLSCSQTLNHNVMYWYQQKSSQAPKLLFHYYDKDFNNEADTPDNFQSRRPNTSFCFLDIRSPGLGDTAMYLCATSRIPQGSAEQYFGPGTRLTVT.

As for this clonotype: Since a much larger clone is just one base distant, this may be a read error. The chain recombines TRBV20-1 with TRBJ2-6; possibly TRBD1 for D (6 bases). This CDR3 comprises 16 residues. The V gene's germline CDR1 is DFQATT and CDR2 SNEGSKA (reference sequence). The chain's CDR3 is CSASDSLTSGTNVLTF. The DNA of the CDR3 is TGCAGTGCTTCGGACAGCCTTACCTCTGGGACCAACGTCCTGACTTTC.

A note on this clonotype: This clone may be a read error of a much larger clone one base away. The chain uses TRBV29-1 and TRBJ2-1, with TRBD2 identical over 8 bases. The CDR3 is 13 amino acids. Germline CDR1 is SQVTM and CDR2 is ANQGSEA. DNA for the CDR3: TGCAGCGTTGTAGTAGCGGGAAGGCGTGAGCGGTTCTTC. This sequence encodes CSVVVAGRRERFF.

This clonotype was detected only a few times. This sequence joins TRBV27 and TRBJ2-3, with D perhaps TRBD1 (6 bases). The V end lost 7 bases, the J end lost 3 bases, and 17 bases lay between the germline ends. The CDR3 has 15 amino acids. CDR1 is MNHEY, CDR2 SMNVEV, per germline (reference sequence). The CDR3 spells CASTRVGGSTDTQYF. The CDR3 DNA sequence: TGTGCCAGCACCCGAGTAGGGGGTTCTACAGATACGCAGTATTTT.

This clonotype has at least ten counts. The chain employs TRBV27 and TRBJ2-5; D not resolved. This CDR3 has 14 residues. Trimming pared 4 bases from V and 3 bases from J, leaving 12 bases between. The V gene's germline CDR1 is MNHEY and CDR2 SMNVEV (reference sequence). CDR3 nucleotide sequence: TGTGCCAGCAGTTCCCTTGGGTTGGAAGAGACCCAGTACTTC. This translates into CASSSLGLEETQYF.